Listed below are T cell receptor beta chains from one sample, sequenced in a study of cytomegalovirus exposure and HLA in healthy donors. Assay used: immunoSEQ multiplex PCR; TCRdb lists only in-frame clones, some missing. The sample has 210,000 or so clones, 80% to 90% seen once. The sample was PBMCs. These TCRs come from a girl aged 2 to 10 in good health and CMV-seronegative. Both conserved end residues are part of each CDR3. The D gene is left open where the match is weak. Only some rows state a clone size, as once, few, many or a class for expanded clones.

NA	TRBV7-2	TRBJ1-2	TRBD1	CASSLRTGANYGYTF	TGTGCCAGCAGCTTGCGGACAGGAGCCAACTATGGCTACACCTTC
NA	TRBV2	TRBJ2-1	TRBD1	CAGDRGAYNEQFF	TGTGCCGGAGACAGGGGGGCCTACAATGAGCAGTTCTTC
NA	TRBV27	TRBJ2-2	NA	CASAGGVFTGELFF	TGTGCCAGCGCGGGTGGGGTTTTTACCGGGGAGCTGTTTTTT
few	TRBV5-6	TRBJ1-1	NA	CASRGGTEAFF	TGTGCCAGCAGAGGCGGGACTGAAGCTTTCTTT
NA	TRBV6-1	TRBJ1-1	NA	CASSVQGMAEAFF	TGTGCCAGCAGTGTTCAGGGGATGGCTGAAGCTTTCTTT
NA	TRBV10-2	TRBJ2-3	TRBD2	CASVSSGRTSTDTQYF	TGCGCCAGCGTTTCTAGCGGGAGGACTAGCACAGATACGCAGTATTTT
NA	TRBV7-8	TRBJ1-3	NA	CASSSVVSGNTIYF	TGTGCCAGCAGCTCGGTTGTCTCTGGAAACACCATATATTTT
once	TRBV11-2	TRBJ1-4	TRBD1	CASSTGTGVEKLFF	TGTGCCAGCAGCACCGGGACAGGGGTTGAAAAACTGTTTTTT
NA	TRBV29-1	TRBJ2-7	NA	CSVAGAMSSHEQYF	TGCAGCGTTGCGGGTGCTATGAGTTCCCACGAGCAGTACTTC
NA	TRBV7-2	TRBJ1-1	NA	CASSRIVGRNTEAFF	TGTGCCAGCAGCCGTATAGTGGGGAGGAACACTGAAGCTTTCTTT
few	TRBV11-3	TRBJ2-4	NA	CASRRPGSPGTKNIQYF	TGTGCCAGCAGGCGACCGGGGTCTCCAGGAACCAAAAACATTCAGTACTTC